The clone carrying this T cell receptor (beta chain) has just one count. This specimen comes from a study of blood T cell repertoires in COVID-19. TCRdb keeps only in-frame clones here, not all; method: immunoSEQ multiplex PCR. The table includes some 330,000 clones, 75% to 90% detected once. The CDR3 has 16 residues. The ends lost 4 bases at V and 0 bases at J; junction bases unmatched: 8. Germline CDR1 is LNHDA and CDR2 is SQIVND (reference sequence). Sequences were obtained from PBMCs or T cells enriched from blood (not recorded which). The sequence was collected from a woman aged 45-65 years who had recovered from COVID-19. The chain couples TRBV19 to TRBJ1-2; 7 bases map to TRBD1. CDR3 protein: CASSTPTGVANYGYTF. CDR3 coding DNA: TGTGCCAGTAGTACCCCCACAGGGGTAGCTAACTATGGCTACACCTTC.